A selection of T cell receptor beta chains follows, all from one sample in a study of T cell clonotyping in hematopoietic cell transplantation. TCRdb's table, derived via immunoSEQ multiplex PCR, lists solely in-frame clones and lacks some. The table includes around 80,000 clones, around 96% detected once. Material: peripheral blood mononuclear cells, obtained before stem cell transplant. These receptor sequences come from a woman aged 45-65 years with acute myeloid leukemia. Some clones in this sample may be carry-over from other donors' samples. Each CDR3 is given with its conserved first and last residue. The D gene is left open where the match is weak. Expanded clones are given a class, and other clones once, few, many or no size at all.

cdr3_aa: CASSGGALRGYTF; cdr3_nt: TGTGCCAGCAGTGGAGGGGCTTTGCGCGGCTACACCTTC; j_call: TRBJ1-2; v_call: TRBV2; d_call: .; clone_size: .
cdr3_aa: CASRDGYSAFF; cdr3_nt: TGTGCCAGCAGGGACGGGTATTCAGCTTTCTTT; j_call: TRBJ1-1; v_call: TRBV6-1; d_call: .; clone_size: .
cdr3_aa: CASSYSRDLNTEAFF; cdr3_nt: TGTGCCAGCAGTTACTCGAGGGATTTGAACACTGAAGCTTTCTTT; j_call: TRBJ1-1; v_call: TRBV6-5; d_call: .; clone_size: .
cdr3_aa: CASSDATGGVTEAFF; cdr3_nt: TGTGCCAGCAGTGACGCAACAGGGGGGGTTACTGAAGCTTTCTTT; j_call: TRBJ1-1; v_call: TRBV6-4; d_call: TRBD1; clone_size: .
cdr3_aa: CASSSSWTAQGYTF; cdr3_nt: TGTGCCAGCAGTTCATCTTGGACAGCACAGGGCTACACCTTC; j_call: TRBJ1-2; v_call: TRBV7-9; d_call: .; clone_size: .
cdr3_aa: CASSLTPGNQPQHF; cdr3_nt: TGTGCCAGCAGCCTCACTCCAGGCAATCAGCCCCAGCATTTT; j_call: TRBJ1-5; v_call: TRBV11-3; d_call: .; clone_size: .
cdr3_aa: CASSAYRAYYGYTF; cdr3_nt: TGTGCCAGCAGTGCTTACAGGGCTTACTATGGCTACACCTTC; j_call: TRBJ1-2; v_call: TRBV6-1; d_call: .; clone_size: .
cdr3_aa: CASSGRTGRRTDTQYF; cdr3_nt: TGTGCCAGCAGTGGCCGGACAGGGAGACGCACAGATACGCAGTATTTT; j_call: TRBJ2-3; v_call: TRBV6-1; d_call: TRBD1; clone_size: .
cdr3_aa: CASSKGGSGDEQYF; cdr3_nt: TGTGCCAGCAGTAAGGGTGGAAGCGGCGACGAGCAGTACTTC; j_call: TRBJ2-7; v_call: TRBV5-4; d_call: .; clone_size: .
cdr3_aa: CASSEELGSSGNTIYF; cdr3_nt: TGTGCCAGCAGTGAAGAGTTGGGGAGCTCTGGAAACACCATATATTTT; j_call: TRBJ1-3; v_call: TRBV6-1; d_call: .; clone_size: .
cdr3_aa: CASSLTKGTGELFF; cdr3_nt: TGTGCCAGCAGCTTAACCAAGGGGACCGGGGAGCTGTTTTTT; j_call: TRBJ2-2; v_call: TRBV7-8; d_call: .; clone_size: .
cdr3_aa: CASSQDYPGQISYEQYF; cdr3_nt: TGCGCCAGCAGCCAAGACTATCCGGGACAGATATCCTACGAGCAGTACTTC; j_call: TRBJ2-7; v_call: TRBV4-1; d_call: TRBD1; clone_size: once
cdr3_aa: CASSWTASTNEKLFF; cdr3_nt: TGCGCCAGCAGCTGGACAGCTTCAACTAATGAAAAACTGTTTTTT; j_call: TRBJ1-4; v_call: TRBV5-1; d_call: .; clone_size: .
cdr3_aa: CASSPSSDNSPLHF; cdr3_nt: TGTGCCAGCTCACCATCCAGCGACAATTCACCCCTCCACTTT; j_call: TRBJ1-6; v_call: TRBV18; d_call: .; clone_size: .
cdr3_aa: CASSLLAGAGTDTQYF; cdr3_nt: TGTGCCAGCAGCTTATTAGCGGGAGCGGGCACAGATACGCAGTATTTT; j_call: TRBJ2-3; v_call: TRBV7-9; d_call: TRBD2; clone_size: .
cdr3_aa: CASSPGTGWTGELFF; cdr3_nt: TGTGCCAGCAGTCCCGGGACAGGGTGGACCGGGGAGCTGTTTTTT; j_call: TRBJ2-2; v_call: TRBV27; d_call: TRBD1; clone_size: .
cdr3_aa: CASSHRSGTGEGYTF; cdr3_nt: TGCGCCAGCAGCCACCGCTCCGGGACAGGTGAAGGCTACACCTTC; j_call: TRBJ1-2; v_call: TRBV4-1; d_call: TRBD1; clone_size: .
cdr3_aa: CASSRPSGTTGELFF; cdr3_nt: TGCGCCAGCAGCCGGCCTAGCGGAACCACCGGGGAGCTGTTTTTT; j_call: TRBJ2-2; v_call: TRBV4-1; d_call: TRBD2; clone_size: .
cdr3_aa: CSVDRGAGELFF; cdr3_nt: TGCAGCGTTGATCGGGGGGCCGGGGAGCTGTTTTTT; j_call: TRBJ2-2; v_call: TRBV29-1; d_call: TRBD2; clone_size: .
cdr3_aa: CASSLGLAGREQYF; cdr3_nt: TGTGCCAGCAGCTTAGGACTAGCGGGACGCGAGCAGTACTTC; j_call: TRBJ2-7; v_call: TRBV7-9; d_call: TRBD2; clone_size: .
cdr3_aa: CASRPPGRQETQYF; cdr3_nt: TGTGCCAGTAGACCCCCGGGGCGCCAGGAGACCCAGTACTTC; j_call: TRBJ2-5; v_call: TRBV19; d_call: .; clone_size: .
cdr3_aa: CASSSRQGVNEQYF; cdr3_nt: TGTGCCAGCAGCTCCCGACAGGGTGTCAACGAGCAGTACTTC; j_call: TRBJ2-7; v_call: TRBV7-2; d_call: TRBD1; clone_size: .
cdr3_aa: CASSRDSGYEQYF; cdr3_nt: TGTGCCAGCAGCCGGGACAGTGGGTACGAGCAGTACTTC; j_call: TRBJ2-7; v_call: TRBV6-5; d_call: TRBD1; clone_size: .
cdr3_aa: CASSLAFGQGVGETQYF; cdr3_nt: TGTGCCAGCAGCTTGGCCTTCGGGCAGGGGGTCGGTGAGACCCAGTACTTC; j_call: TRBJ2-5; v_call: TRBV5-4; d_call: TRBD1; clone_size: .
cdr3_aa: CATLGGAAAGELFF; cdr3_nt: TGTGCCACCCTAGGGGGGGCCGCGGCCGGGGAGCTGTTTTTT; j_call: TRBJ2-2; v_call: TRBV10-3; d_call: .; clone_size: .
cdr3_aa: CASSLVASTEAFF; cdr3_nt: TGTGCCAGCAGCTTAGTAGCAAGCACTGAAGCTTTCTTT; j_call: TRBJ1-1; v_call: TRBV7-2; d_call: .; clone_size: .
cdr3_aa: CASTGGSNEKLFF; cdr3_nt: TGTGCCAGTACTGGGGGGTCTAATGAAAAACTGTTTTTT; j_call: TRBJ1-4; v_call: TRBV6-5; d_call: .; clone_size: .
cdr3_aa: CASRAGQGNTIYF; cdr3_nt: TGTGCCAGCAGGGCGGGACAGGGAAACACCATATATTTT; j_call: TRBJ1-3; v_call: TRBV7-9; d_call: TRBD1; clone_size: once
cdr3_aa: CSAGPMENYGYTF; cdr3_nt: TGCAGCGCTGGACCCATGGAGAACTATGGCTACACCTTC; j_call: TRBJ1-2; v_call: TRBV29-1; d_call: .; clone_size: .
cdr3_aa: CASSYGAPNTEAFF; cdr3_nt: TGTGCCAGTAGTTACGGTGCACCGAACACTGAAGCTTTCTTT; j_call: TRBJ1-1; v_call: TRBV19; d_call: .; clone_size: .
cdr3_aa: CASSLTGANTEAFF; cdr3_nt: TGCGCCAGCAGCTTAACAGGGGCGAACACTGAAGCTTTCTTT; j_call: TRBJ1-1; v_call: TRBV5-1; d_call: TRBD1; clone_size: .
cdr3_aa: CASSAPRGNTEAFF; cdr3_nt: TGTGCCAGCAGTGCTCCCAGGGGGAACACTGAAGCTTTCTTT; j_call: TRBJ1-1; v_call: TRBV6-5; d_call: .; clone_size: .
cdr3_aa: CASSRRQGSDEQYF; cdr3_nt: TGTGCCAGCAGTCGTCGACAGGGTTCAGACGAGCAGTACTTC; j_call: TRBJ2-7; v_call: TRBV6-6; d_call: TRBD1; clone_size: .
cdr3_aa: CASSILAGAYNEQFF; cdr3_nt: TGTGCCAGCAGCATCCTAGCGGGGGCTTACAATGAGCAGTTCTTC; j_call: TRBJ2-1; v_call: TRBV9; d_call: TRBD2; clone_size: .
cdr3_aa: CASSPPIGGYNEQFF; cdr3_nt: TGTGCCAGCTCACCACCGATTGGGGGGTACAATGAGCAGTTCTTC; j_call: TRBJ2-1; v_call: TRBV18; d_call: .; clone_size: .
cdr3_aa: CASSAGLAEDTQYF; cdr3_nt: TGTGCCAGCAGCGCGGGACTAGCGGAGGATACGCAGTATTTT; j_call: TRBJ2-3; v_call: TRBV11-1; d_call: TRBD2; clone_size: .
cdr3_aa: CASSRTASTDTQYF; cdr3_nt: TGTGCCAGCAGTCGGACTGCTAGCACAGATACGCAGTATTTT; j_call: TRBJ2-3; v_call: TRBV28; d_call: .; clone_size: .
cdr3_aa: CASSQDGPSEQFF; cdr3_nt: TGTGCCAGCAGCCAAGATGGACCTTCTGAGCAGTTCTTC; j_call: TRBJ2-1; v_call: TRBV4-2; d_call: .; clone_size: .
cdr3_aa: CASTPTRGRGGEQYF; cdr3_nt: TGTGCCAGCACCCCGACCAGGGGGCGAGGCGGCGAGCAGTACTTC; j_call: TRBJ2-7; v_call: TRBV5-6; d_call: TRBD1; clone_size: .
cdr3_aa: CASSYSGGSEGNTIYF; cdr3_nt: TGTGCCAGCAGTTACTCCGGCGGATCCGAAGGAAACACCATATATTTT; j_call: TRBJ1-3; v_call: TRBV6-5; d_call: .; clone_size: .
cdr3_aa: CASSLLGESGGELFF; cdr3_nt: TGTGCCAGCAGTTTATTGGGGGAATCGGGCGGGGAGCTGTTTTTT; j_call: TRBJ2-2; v_call: TRBV28; d_call: .; clone_size: .
cdr3_aa: CASSPGGPNTGELFF; cdr3_nt: TGTGCCAGCAGCCCGGGAGGGCCTAACACCGGGGAGCTGTTTTTT; j_call: TRBJ2-2; v_call: TRBV11-3; d_call: TRBD2; clone_size: .
cdr3_aa: CASNRGPNTGELFF; cdr3_nt: TGTGCCAGTAACAGGGGGCCGAACACCGGGGAGCTGTTTTTT; j_call: TRBJ2-2; v_call: TRBV27; d_call: TRBD1; clone_size: .
cdr3_aa: CSVTGGIYEQYF; cdr3_nt: TGCAGCGTTACCGGCGGAATATACGAGCAGTACTTC; j_call: TRBJ2-7; v_call: TRBV29-1; d_call: .; clone_size: .
cdr3_aa: CASSPGLAGRDTQYF; cdr3_nt: TGTGCCAGCAGCCCGGGACTAGCGGGACGAGATACGCAGTATTTT; j_call: TRBJ2-3; v_call: TRBV7-2; d_call: TRBD2; clone_size: .
cdr3_aa: CASSQGDFGGSSYEQYF; cdr3_nt: TGCGCCAGCAGCCAAGGGGACTTCGGCGGGAGCTCCTACGAGCAGTACTTC; j_call: TRBJ2-7; v_call: TRBV4-1; d_call: TRBD2; clone_size: .
cdr3_aa: CASSFGYGYTF; cdr3_nt: TGTGCCAGCAGTTTCGGGTATGGCTACACCTTC; j_call: TRBJ1-2; v_call: TRBV28; d_call: .; clone_size: .
cdr3_aa: CASSDSLGGAGKTQYF; cdr3_nt: TGTGCCAGCAGTGACTCCCTCGGAGGGGCAGGGAAGACCCAGTACTTC; j_call: TRBJ2-5; v_call: TRBV25-1; d_call: .; clone_size: .
cdr3_aa: CASSNGPSNYGYTF; cdr3_nt: TGTGCCAGCAGCAACGGACCCTCTAACTATGGCTACACCTTC; j_call: TRBJ1-2; v_call: TRBV5-6; d_call: .; clone_size: .
cdr3_aa: CASSLGGDVYEQYF; cdr3_nt: TGTGCCAGCAGCTTAGGAGGGGACGTCTACGAGCAGTACTTC; j_call: TRBJ2-7; v_call: TRBV7-9; d_call: .; clone_size: .
cdr3_aa: CASSDSGFGGYTF; cdr3_nt: TGTGCCAGCAGTGACTCCGGGTTTGGTGGCTACACCTTC; j_call: TRBJ1-2; v_call: TRBV6-4; d_call: .; clone_size: once
cdr3_aa: CASSPDRVEEKLFF; cdr3_nt: TGTGCCAGCAGCCCGGACAGGGTGGAGGAAAAACTGTTTTTT; j_call: TRBJ1-4; v_call: TRBV5-4; d_call: TRBD1; clone_size: .
cdr3_aa: CASSIRGLRSGNTIYF; cdr3_nt: TGTGCCAGCAGTATCAGGGGCTTGCGGTCTGGAAACACCATATATTTT; j_call: TRBJ1-3; v_call: TRBV2; d_call: .; clone_size: .
cdr3_aa: CASSVRGSTDTQYF; cdr3_nt: TGTGCCAGCAGCGTAAGAGGATCCACAGATACGCAGTATTTT; j_call: TRBJ2-3; v_call: TRBV9; d_call: .; clone_size: .
cdr3_aa: CASSLIRRNTEAFF; cdr3_nt: TGTGCCAGCAGCTTAATCCGGAGGAACACTGAAGCTTTCTTT; j_call: TRBJ1-1; v_call: TRBV5-4; d_call: .; clone_size: .
cdr3_aa: CASSLGGSGPAFF; cdr3_nt: TGTGCCAGCAGCTTAGGAGGGTCAGGGCCGGCTTTCTTT; j_call: TRBJ1-1; v_call: TRBV7-6; d_call: .; clone_size: once
cdr3_aa: CASSFPPGDTQYF; cdr3_nt: TGTGCCAGCAGCTTTCCACCAGGAGATACGCAGTATTTT; j_call: TRBJ2-3; v_call: TRBV5-4; d_call: .; clone_size: .
cdr3_aa: CASMNGDRRYEQYF; cdr3_nt: TGTGCCAGCATGAATGGGGACAGAAGGTACGAGCAGTACTTC; j_call: TRBJ2-7; v_call: TRBV2; d_call: TRBD1; clone_size: .
cdr3_aa: CSVVSGGRETQYF; cdr3_nt: TGCAGCGTTGTCAGCGGGGGGCGGGAGACCCAGTACTTC; j_call: TRBJ2-5; v_call: TRBV29-1; d_call: TRBD2; clone_size: .
cdr3_aa: CASSGYTSGANVLTF; cdr3_nt: TGCGCCAGCAGCGGATACACCTCTGGGGCCAACGTCCTGACTTTC; j_call: TRBJ2-6; v_call: TRBV5-1; d_call: .; clone_size: .